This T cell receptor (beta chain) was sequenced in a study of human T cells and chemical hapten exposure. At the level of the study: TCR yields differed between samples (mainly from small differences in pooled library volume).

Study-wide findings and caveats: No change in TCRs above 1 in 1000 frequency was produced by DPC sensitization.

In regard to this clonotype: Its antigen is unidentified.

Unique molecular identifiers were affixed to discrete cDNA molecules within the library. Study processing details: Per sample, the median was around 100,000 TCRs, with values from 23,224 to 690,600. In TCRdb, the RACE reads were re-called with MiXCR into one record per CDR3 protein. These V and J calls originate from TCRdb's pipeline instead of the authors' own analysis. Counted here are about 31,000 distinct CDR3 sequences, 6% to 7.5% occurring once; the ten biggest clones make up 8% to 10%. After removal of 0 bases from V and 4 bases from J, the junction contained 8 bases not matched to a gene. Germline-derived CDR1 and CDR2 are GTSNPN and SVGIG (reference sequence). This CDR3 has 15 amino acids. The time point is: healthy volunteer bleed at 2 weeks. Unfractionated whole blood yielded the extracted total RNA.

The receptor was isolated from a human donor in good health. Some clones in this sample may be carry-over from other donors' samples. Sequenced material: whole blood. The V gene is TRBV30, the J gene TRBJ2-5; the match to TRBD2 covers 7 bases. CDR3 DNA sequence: TGTGCCTGGAGTGTATTTGCGGGGGTCCCAGAGACCCAGTACTTC. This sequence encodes CAWSVFAGVPETQYF.